This TCR beta chain derives from a study of siplizumab effects on memory and regulatory T cells. Study-wide points: In the presence of siplizumab, alloreactive sequences traceable to unstimulated CD4+ memory cells were significantly reduced. A small minority of alloreactive clones were mapped to unstimulated subsets. Proof of suppressive function in proliferating Tregs from siplizumab cultures was not established.

Cells from the mixed lymphocyte reaction underwent coculture for under 7 days at 37 degrees C. The CDR3 has 13 amino acids. V was trimmed by 0 bases and J by 2 bases, leaving 6 bases between them. The V gene's germline CDR1 is GTSNPN and CDR2 SVGIG (reference sequence). A remark on this clone: Its antigen is unknown.

Assayed TCR templates numbered about 10^5 for each sample. The repertoire was sequenced with immunoSEQ multiplex PCR; TCRdb's copy has only in-frame clones and lacks some. The sample yields around 8,000 clones, roughly two fifths seen once. This TCR derives from a human donor in good health; the cells came from an allogeneic mixed lymphocyte reaction. What was sequenced was CFSE-low (dividing) CD8+ T cells sorted from an allogeneic mixed lymphocyte reaction. The chain recombines TRBV30 with TRBJ2-3; D is ambiguous. The CDR3 coding sequence is TGTGCCTGGAGTGTACAGCCCACAGATACGCAGTATTTT. This encodes CAWSVQPTDTQYF. Combining the CDR3 with reference TRBV30 and TRBJ2-3 gives the whole variable domain SQTIHQWPATLVQPVGSPLSLECTVEGTSNPNLYWYRQAAGRGLQLLFYSVGIGQISSEVPQNLSASRPQDRQFILSSKKLLLSDSGFYLCAWSVQPTDTQYFGPGTRLTVL.